This is a list of T cell receptor beta chains from one sample in a study of blood T cell dynamics during melanoma immunotherapy. This table comes from immunoSEQ multiplex PCR, and its TCRdb copy is limited to in-frame clones, with some not included. The sample shows about 6,900 clones, around 82% of them seen only once. This specimen consisted of blood, obtained from a patient treated with checkpoint blockade. The receptors come from a human donor with melanoma. Each CDR3 is given with its conserved first and last residue. The D gene is left open where the match is weak. Not all rows give a size; the values are once, few, many and, for expanded clones, a class.

D: .; size: .; V: TRBV7-9; J: TRBJ2-7; DNA: TGTGCCAGCAGCAAGCACCAAGCGGCTAACTACGAGCAGTACTTC; CDR3: CASSKHQAANYEQYF
D: TRBD1; size: once; V: TRBV5-1; J: TRBJ2-1; DNA: TGCGCCAGCAGCTCACAGGGGAATGAGCAGTTCTTC; CDR3: CASSSQGNEQFF
D: TRBD1; size: .; V: TRBV7-8; J: TRBJ1-1; DNA: TGTGCCAGCACCCCTGGTGGCAGGGGGCGGACTGAAGCTTTCTTT; CDR3: CASTPGGRGRTEAFF
D: .; size: .; V: TRBV5-1; J: TRBJ2-2; DNA: TGCGCCAGCAGCTCGGAGGTTGTGGGGGAGCTGTTTTTT; CDR3: CASSSEVVGELFF
D: .; size: .; V: TRBV2; J: TRBJ1-1; DNA: TGTGCCAGCAGTGAGGCAGCCCCAACAAGTGAAGCTTTCTTT; CDR3: CASSEAAPTSEAFF
D: TRBD1; size: .; V: TRBV6-5; J: TRBJ1-2; DNA: TGTGCCAGCAGCCAAGGGGGCTACTATGGCTACACCTTC; CDR3: CASSQGGYYGYTF
D: .; size: few; V: TRBV5-1; J: TRBJ1-5; DNA: TGCGCCAGCAGCCCGGACGGACAAGGGCAGCCCCAGCATTTT; CDR3: CASSPDGQGQPQHF
D: TRBD2; size: once; V: TRBV25-1; J: TRBJ2-2; DNA: TGTGCCAGCAGTGAAGCCACGGGACTAGCGGGTCGGGGGGAGCTGTTTTTT; CDR3: CASSEATGLAGRGELFF
D: TRBD1; size: .; V: TRBV18; J: TRBJ2-2; DNA: TGTGCCAGCTCACGGTGGACAGGGAATACCGGGGAGCTGTTTTTT; CDR3: CASSRWTGNTGELFF
D: TRBD1; size: .; V: TRBV7-9; J: TRBJ2-1; DNA: TGTGCCAGCAGGGGGACAGGGAACTCCAATGAGCAGTTCTTC; CDR3: CASRGTGNSNEQFF
D: TRBD2; size: few; V: TRBV10-3; J: TRBJ2-2; DNA: TGTGCCATCAGCGCTAGCGGGGACACCGGGGAGCTGTTTTTT; CDR3: CAISASGDTGELFF
D: TRBD1; size: .; V: TRBV29-1; J: TRBJ1-5; DNA: TGCAGCGTCCTTGGACAGGGTAGCAATCAGCCCCAGCATTTT; CDR3: CSVLGQGSNQPQHF
D: TRBD1; size: .; V: TRBV6-1; J: TRBJ1-4; DNA: TGTGCCAGCAGTGACCCACCGGACAGGGGACTGGAAAAACTGTTTTTT; CDR3: CASSDPPDRGLEKLFF
D: .; size: .; V: TRBV30; J: TRBJ1-4; DNA: TGTGCCTGGAGAGGGATTGCAACTAATGAAAAACTGTTTTTT; CDR3: CAWRGIATNEKLFF
D: TRBD1; size: few; V: TRBV19; J: TRBJ1-5; DNA: TGTGCCAGTAGTACGACAGGGACTTATAGCAATCAGCCCCAGCATTTT; CDR3: CASSTTGTYSNQPQHF
D: .; size: few; V: TRBV6-6; J: TRBJ2-5; DNA: TGTGCCAGCAGCCCCGAGCTCAAGCGAGGGGAGACCCAGTACTTC; CDR3: CASSPELKRGETQYF
D: TRBD1; size: .; V: TRBV18; J: TRBJ1-1; DNA: TGTGCCAGCTCACCACCCCAGGGGGGGAAGGGGACTGAAGCTTTCTTT; CDR3: CASSPPQGGKGTEAFF
D: TRBD1; size: .; V: TRBV5-4; J: TRBJ2-4; DNA: TGTGCCAGCAGCTCGGGACAGGGAAACATTCAGTACTTC; CDR3: CASSSGQGNIQYF
D: TRBD1; size: once; V: TRBV7-2; J: TRBJ1-2; DNA: TGTGCCAGCAGCCTAGGACAGGGTTTGGGCTACACCTTC; CDR3: CASSLGQGLGYTF
D: TRBD2; size: .; V: TRBV4-1; J: TRBJ2-2; DNA: TGCGCCAGCAGCCGGCGGCGGGGGGGGAACACCGGGGAGCTGTTTTTT; CDR3: CASSRRRGGNTGELFF
D: TRBD1; size: .; V: TRBV6-5; J: TRBJ1-5; DNA: TGTGCCAGCAGTTCGACAGGGCAGGGGCAGCCCCAGCATTTT; CDR3: CASSSTGQGQPQHF
D: .; size: .; V: TRBV19; J: TRBJ2-6; DNA: TGTGCCAGTAGTATAGACGGCTACTTCTCTGGGGCCAACGTCCTGACTTTC; CDR3: CASSIDGYFSGANVLTF
D: TRBD2; size: .; V: TRBV19; J: TRBJ2-1; DNA: TGTGCCAGTAGTATGGGAGGGGTAGTCGGGCAGTTCTTC; CDR3: CASSMGGVVGQFF
D: .; size: .; V: TRBV21-1; J: TRBJ1-1; DNA: TGTGCCAGCAGCAGCGGAGGAGGGAACACTGAAGCTTTCTTT; CDR3: CASSSGGGNTEAFF
D: .; size: .; V: TRBV27; J: TRBJ1-6; DNA: TGTGCCAGCAGCCCCAGGACCATGAATTCACCCCTCCACTTT; CDR3: CASSPRTMNSPLHF
D: TRBD1; size: .; V: TRBV18; J: TRBJ2-3; DNA: TGTGCCAGCTCACCCCCTTTGGGACAGGGGTTCGGAGATACGCAGTATTTT; CDR3: CASSPPLGQGFGDTQYF
D: .; size: .; V: TRBV30; J: TRBJ2-1; DNA: TGTGCCTGGAGCCCGGCCAGGGAGGATGAGCAGTTCTTC; CDR3: CAWSPAREDEQFF
D: .; size: .; V: TRBV11-1; J: TRBJ2-1; DNA: TGTGCCAGCGGCGGGGGCCCACTCAATGAGCAGTTCTTC; CDR3: CASGGGPLNEQFF
D: TRBD2; size: once; V: TRBV29-1; J: TRBJ2-2; DNA: TGCAGCGTAGAGACTAGCGGGTACACCGGGGAGCTGTTTTTT; CDR3: CSVETSGYTGELFF
D: TRBD1; size: .; V: TRBV14; J: TRBJ2-7; DNA: TGTGCCAGCAGCCACGCGGTTATGACAGGGAACTACGAGCAGTACTTC; CDR3: CASSHAVMTGNYEQYF
D: .; size: .; V: TRBV6-1; J: TRBJ2-1; DNA: TGTGCCAGCAGTGAAGTACTGGTTGTGGGGTCCTACAATGAGCAGTTCTTC; CDR3: CASSEVLVVGSYNEQFF
D: TRBD1; size: .; V: TRBV29-1; J: TRBJ2-1; DNA: TGCAGCGTTGAGGGACTTTGGACAGGGGGCGCGTGGGGTGAGCAGTTCTTC; CDR3: CSVEGLWTGGAWGEQFF
D: .; size: .; V: TRBV28; J: TRBJ1-1; DNA: TGTGCCACCGCGGGCCAGGGGAGGGAATATATTGAAGCTTTCTTT; CDR3: CATAGQGREYIEAFF
D: .; size: once; V: TRBV5-5; J: TRBJ1-1; DNA: TGTGCCAGCAGCCCCTACACTATCGACAGGAGAGAAGCTTTCTTT; CDR3: CASSPYTIDRREAFF
D: .; size: .; V: TRBV19; J: TRBJ2-5; DNA: TGTGCCAGTAGTATAGCCCAGCAAGAGACCCAGTACTTC; CDR3: CASSIAQQETQYF
D: .; size: .; V: TRBV6-1; J: TRBJ1-2; DNA: TGTGCCAGCAGTGAAAATCGGGCAGGGCCCTATGGCTACACCTTC; CDR3: CASSENRAGPYGYTF
D: .; size: .; V: TRBV18; J: TRBJ2-7; DNA: TGTGCCAGCTCACTTCGATCGGACGGGGCGATCTCCTACGAGCAGTACTTC; CDR3: CASSLRSDGAISYEQYF
D: .; size: .; V: TRBV6-5; J: TRBJ2-5; DNA: TGTGCCAGCAGAACTATCGCAGATCGGGGGGAGACCCAGTACTTC; CDR3: CASRTIADRGETQYF
D: .; size: .; V: TRBV30; J: TRBJ2-5; DNA: TGTGCCTGGACTGGGACCCGGGCGGGAGAGACCCAGTACTTC; CDR3: CAWTGTRAGETQYF
D: .; size: few; V: TRBV19; J: TRBJ1-1; DNA: TGTGCCAGTAGTTGGGACAAAAAAAACACTGAAGCTTTCTTT; CDR3: CASSWDKKNTEAFF
D: .; size: few; V: TRBV27; J: TRBJ2-7; DNA: TGTGCCAGCAGTTTCTCTCTTGGACGGCTCTCCGAGCAGTACTTC; CDR3: CASSFSLGRLSEQYF
D: TRBD2; size: .; V: TRBV18; J: TRBJ2-2; DNA: TGTGCCAGCTCACCACGCGCGTCGGGAGGGAACACCGGGGAGCTGTTTTTT; CDR3: CASSPRASGGNTGELFF